The clone carrying this TCR beta chain was counted only a few times. Its antigen is still unknown. These data originate in a study of T cell clonality in common variable immunodeficiency. Points from the study as a whole: Compared with healthy controls, CVID subjects showed increased TCRbeta clonality, mostly in about a third. CVID subjects shared fewer TCRbeta clones than healthy controls did. Repertoire-complication correlations in CVID were limited by patient heterogeneity.

CVID and control samples used equivalent genomic DNA input. Using immunoSEQ multiplex PCR, the repertoire was profiled, and TCRdb retains in-frame clones only, with some absent. This repertoire holds some 32,000 clones, and none appear only once. This TCR was sampled from a person aged 18 to 69 in good health. The sequenced material came from peripheral blood mononuclear cells.

CDR3 DNA, as far as it was read: TGTGCCAGTATCCTGACTAGCGGGAGCCTGGGAACGGATACG. Protein sequence: CASILTSGSLGTDT. The entire CDR3 protein reads CASILTSGSLGTDTQYF. V is TRBV19 and J is TRBJ2-3; 12 positions match TRBD2. The sequenced fragment ends 3 residues before the CDR3 boundary, so the rest is inferred from the germline J gene. Germline trimming cut 7 bases from V and 6 bases from J; bases unmatched to any gene: 14. The CDR3 extends over 17 amino acids. The germline gives CDR1 LNHDA, CDR2 SQIVND (reference sequence).